A single sample is the source of the 32 T cell receptor beta chains below, sequenced in a study of cytomegalovirus exposure and HLA in healthy donors (dated by TCRdb to 2017 to 2019). The library was prepared using the immunoSEQ multiplex PCR assay. For the multiplex PCR, a mixture combining 60 forward primers for TCR Vbeta segments and 13 reverse primers for TCR Jbeta segments was used. Drawn from immuneACCESS, this table holds only the in-frame rearrangements with V and J called that TCRdb kept. Clones are partly lost; checked studies trace under half to an unresolved V gene and leave the rest unexplained. A total of 130,000 or so clones appear in this sample, 60% to 85% of them only once. The ten largest clones represent 1.5% to 2% of the sample. The specimen was PBMCs. The receptors here all came from a man aged 40-49 years in good health and CMV-seronegative.

In regard to this clone: An end of the junction differs from the germline gene, which may be a read error. For the CDR3, the DNA is TGTGCCAGCAGCCAAGAATTGAGAACCAATAAGCAGTTCTTC. Translating it yields CASSQELRTNKQFF. The chain employs TRBV14 and TRBJ2-1; D unclear. The CDR3 contains 14 residues. The germline gives CDR1 SGHDN, CDR2 FVKESK.

This clone occurred a few times. V is TRBV7-9 and J is TRBJ1-3, with 7 bases lining up with TRBD1. The junction had 4 bases not matched to a gene; V was cut back by 2 bases and J by 3 bases. The V gene's germline CDR1 is SEHNR and CDR2 FQNEAQ (reference sequence). This CDR3 contains 15 residues. CDR3 DNA sequence: TGTGCCAGCAGCTTACTCAGGGGGGTTGGAAACACCATATATTTT. It codes for CASSLLRGVGNTIYF. Using reference TRBV7-9 and TRBJ1-3 for the parts outside the CDR3, the full variable domain is DTGVSQNPRHKITKRGQNVTFRCDPISEHNRLYWYRQTLGQGPEFLTYFQNEAQLEKSRLLSDRFSAERPKGSFSTLEIQRTEQGDSAMYLCASSLLRGVGNTIYFGEGSWLTVV.

CDR3 coding DNA: TGTGCCAGCAGCCCCAGTTTCAGTTCACCCCTCCACTTT. This sequence encodes CASSPSFSSPLHF. The V gene is TRBV7-2, the J gene TRBJ1-6; D gene ambiguous. This CDR3 is built from 13 residues. Germline CDR1 and CDR2: SGHTA and FQGNSA. V lost 5 bases, J lost 9 bases, and 11 bases lay in between.

CDR3 nucleotide sequence: TGTGCCAGCAGCTTAGGGGCGCAGTTCCAAGAGACCCAGTACTTC. This gives the protein CASSLGAQFQETQYF. The genes are TRBV7-9 and TRBJ2-5; D gene uncertain. In germline, CDR1 is SEHNR, CDR2 FQNEAQ (reference sequence). This CDR3 is built from 15 residues. The ends were cut back, 1 base at V and 1 base at J, with 10 bases in the middle.

The chain couples TRBV10-2 to TRBJ2-7; no clear D. V lost 4 bases to trimming and J lost 0 bases, with 10 bases between them. Germline CDR1 WSHSY, CDR2 SAAADI. This CDR3 is built from 14 residues. CDR3 sequence (DNA): TGCGCCAGCAGTGCCCTCGCGGACTCCTACGAGCAGTACTTC. Translating gives CASSALADSYEQYF.

This clone was picked up a small number of times. The chain uses TRBV28 and TRBJ1-5; 8 bases are shared with TRBD1. This CDR3 comprises 16 residues. The germline gives CDR1 MDHEN, CDR2 SYDVKM. V lost 5 bases and J lost 3; bases outside the gene matches: 9. DNA of the CDR3: TGTGCCAGCAGTACCCCGGACAGGGTAATCAATCAGCCCCAGCATTTT. Residues: CASSTPDRVINQPQHF.

This sequence joins TRBV6-1 and TRBJ1-1, with D possibly TRBD1 on 5 matching bases. The length of the CDR3 is 17 residues. The V gene lost 2 bases and the J gene lost 1 base, with 17 bases spanning the gap. CDR1 is MNHNS, CDR2 SASEGT, per germline. The CDR3 bases are TGTGCCAGCAGTGAAAGTCAGGGAATAAGTCCGAACACTGAAGCTTTCTTT. Amino acid sequence: CASSESQGISPNTEAFF.

This chain connects TRBV7-8 to TRBJ2-5; D might be TRBD2 (5 bases). The CDR3 sequence is 14 residues long. The germline CDR1 and CDR2 sequences are SGHVS and FQNEAQ. V lost 5 bases, J lost 3 bases, and 13 bases lay in between. For the CDR3, the DNA is TGTGCCAGCAGCCAACGAGGGCGGAAAGAGACCCAGTACTTC. It is translated as CASSQRGRKETQYF.

This rearrangement joins TRBV10-1 to TRBJ2-1; 8 bases fit TRBD2. The CDR3 runs to 16 residues. The germline V gene encodes CDR1 WNHNN and CDR2 SYGVQD (reference sequence). With V trimmed by 3 bases and J by 0 bases, 4 bases remained unmatched. CDR3 in DNA: TGCGCCAGCAGTGACCTAAGCGGGAGCTCCTACAATGAGCAGTTCTTC. Encoded protein: CASSDLSGSSYNEQFF.

The J gene is TRBJ1-2, the V gene TRBV6-1; D perhaps matches TRBD1 (5 bases). Germline lookup yields CDR1 MNHNS and CDR2 SASEGT. V lost 6 bases, J lost 4 bases, and 15 bases lay in between. The CDR3 is 14 residues long. The CDR3 DNA reads TGTGCCAGCAGGGGGCGGGGAGTGGGCTATGGCTACACCTTC. The encoded protein is CASRGRGVGYGYTF.

The gene calls are TRBV11-2 and TRBJ2-1; possible D gene TRBD2, 6 bases. This CDR3 is built from 15 residues. Germline V lookup: CDR1 SGHAT, CDR2 FQNNGV. Trimming removed 8 bases at V and 4 bases at J, with 18 bases between. The chain's CDR3 is CASRTWGLTYNEQFF. As DNA, the CDR3 is TGTGCCAGCCGGACATGGGGACTTACTTACAATGAGCAGTTCTTC.

This clone was counted only a few times. V is TRBV6-1 and J is TRBJ2-7; D might be TRBD1 (6 bases). Germline CDR1 and CDR2: MNHNS and SASEGT. The germline V and J ends were trimmed by 6 bases and 5 bases, with 17 bases remaining between them. The CDR3 is 14 residues long. The CDR3 here is CASRVDRKINEQYF. CDR3 bases: TGTGCCAGCAGAGTAGACAGGAAAATAAACGAGCAGTACTTC.

This rearrangement joins TRBV7-7 to TRBJ2-5, with D perhaps matching TRBD1 (5 bases). Trimming took 5 bases from V and 5 from J, leaving 21 bases between them. From germline, CDR1 is SSHAT and CDR2 FNYEAQ (reference sequence). CDR3 length equals 16 residues. In nucleotides, the CDR3 is TGTGCCAGCAGCCCCCTCGGTGGCAGGGAAGGGGAGACCCAGTACTTC. Amino acid sequence: CASSPLGGREGETQYF.

The V call is TRBV30, the J call TRBJ1-4, with D tentatively TRBD1 (5 bases). Germline V gene sequence: CDR1 GTSNPN, CDR2 SVGIG (reference sequence). The CDR3 is 10 residues long. V lost 3 bases and J lost 10, with 6 bases in between. CDR3 coding DNA: TGTGCCTGGAGCGGGGGAAAACTGTTTTTT. Amino acids: CAWSGGKLFF.

The J gene is TRBJ2-7, the V gene TRBV27; 7 nucleotides align to TRBD2. The V gene's germline CDR1 is MNHEY and CDR2 SMNVEV (reference sequence). Trimming at V came to 6 bases and at J to 1 base, leaving 6 bases not matched to a gene. The CDR3 is 14 amino acids. CDR3 amino acids: CASRREGMSYEQYF. For the CDR3, the DNA is TGTGCCAGCAGGAGGGAGGGAATGTCCTACGAGCAGTACTTC.

The chain is built from TRBV5-1 and TRBJ2-5; TRBD1 matches 9 bases. V was clipped by 5 bases and J by 1 base; unmatched bases: 9. Germline values: CDR1 SGHRS, CDR2 YFSETQ. The CDR3 has 16 residues. This chain's CDR3 is CASSSPDRGSQETQYF. The DNA of the CDR3 is TGCGCCAGCAGTTCCCCGGACAGGGGATCCCAAGAGACCCAGTACTTC.

The rearrangement joins TRBV10-2 to TRBJ1-1; weak D call: TRBD1 (6 bases). V was cut by 3 bases and J by 1 base, with 15 bases left in between. CDR3 length: 16 residues. CDR1 is WSHSY, CDR2 SAAADI, per germline. CDR3 DNA sequence: TGCGCCAGCAGTGAAGACACGGGGACAAAGAACACTGAAGCTTTCTTT. Its translation is CASSEDTGTKNTEAFF.

This clone has only one observation. CDR3 sequence: CASSQDPRRTGELFF. Here the CDR3 DNA reads TGTGCCAGCAGCCAAGACCCGCGGAGGACCGGGGAGCTGTTTTTT. The chain links TRBV4-2 to TRBJ2-2, with a weak D call TRBD2 (5 bases). Germline-derived CDR1 and CDR2 are LGHNA and YNFKEQ. The CDR3 totals 15 residues. V was pared by 0 bases and J by 5 bases, with 10 bases between.

As DNA, the CDR3 is TGTGCCAGCAGTTCCGCGGGACAGATGATTAACTATGGCTACACCTTC. It is translated as CASSSAGQMINYGYTF. The chain has TRBV6-5 and TRBJ1-2; 7 bases match TRBD1. CDR1 MNHEY and CDR2 SVGAGI come from the germline V gene. CDR3 length equals 16 residues. Trimming at V came to 4 bases and at J to 1 base, leaving 9 bases not matched to a gene.

The chain recombines TRBV19 with TRBJ2-1; perhaps TRBD2 as D (6 bases). CDR3 length: 16 amino acids. The germline V and J ends were trimmed by 2 bases and 3 bases, with 14 bases remaining between them. Germline-derived CDR1 and CDR2 are LNHDA and SQIVND (reference sequence). This CDR3 is CASSISGGSYYNEQFF. CDR3 nucleotide sequence: TGTGCCAGTAGTATATCTGGGGGGTCCTACTACAATGAGCAGTTCTTC. The variable domain in full, completed from reference TRBV19 and TRBJ2-1, reads DGGITQSPKYLFRKEGQNVTLSCEQNLNHDAMYWYRQDPGQGLRLIYYSQIVNDFQKGDIAEGYSVSREKKESFPLTVTSAQKNPTAFYLCASSISGGSYYNEQFFGPGTRLTVL.

This rearrangement joins TRBV27 to TRBJ2-5, with 11 bases fitting TRBD1. The CDR3 is 16 residues long. The germline CDR1 and CDR2 sequences are MNHEY and SMNVEV (reference sequence). Losses at the gene ends were 5 bases for V and 5 bases for J; bases not matched to a gene: 10. CDR3 loop: CASSHSRTGGGETQYF. In DNA form, the CDR3 reads TGTGCCAGCAGTCACTCACGGACAGGGGGCGGGGAGACCCAGTACTTC.

As regards this clone: This same CDR3 is encoded by further DNA sequences in the sample. This rearrangement joins TRBV28 to TRBJ1-6, with D perhaps matching TRBD1 (6 bases). The V and J ends lost 2 bases and 10 bases respectively, with 21 bases between them. CDR1 and CDR2 from the germline V gene are MDHEN and SYDVKM. This CDR3 is 17 amino acids long. The CDR3 sequence is CASSLSWATGGDSPLHF. Here the CDR3 DNA reads TGTGCCAGCAGTTTAAGTTGGGCGACGGGGGGCGACTCACCCCTCCACTTT.

This clone was detected a few times. The chain joins TRBV28 to TRBJ2-1, with TRBD2 identical over 7 bases. The CDR3 extends over 16 amino acids. With 3 bases clipped from V and 8 bases from J, the junction kept 13 bases outside the gene matches. CDR1 is MDHEN and CDR2 is SYDVKM in the germline V gene. The CDR3 nucleotides are TGTGCCAGCAGTTTCTTAGCGGGCTCCCCTTGGGATGAGCAGTTCTTC. Translating it yields CASSFLAGSPWDEQFF.

J is TRBJ2-7 and V is TRBV5-5; D perhaps matches TRBD2 (5 bases). The CDR3 has 15 residues. Trimming shortened V by 3 bases and J by 0 bases, and 13 bases separated the two germline ends. CDR1 is SGHKS, CDR2 YYEKEE, per germline (reference sequence). CDR3 in amino acids: CASSSSGSGSYEQYF. In DNA form, the CDR3 reads TGTGCCAGCAGCTCAAGCGGCAGCGGCTCCTACGAGCAGTACTTC.

This clone has a handful of counts. The gene calls are TRBV29-1 and TRBJ2-3, with D possibly matching TRBD1 (7 bases). This CDR3 region has 14 residues. The V gene lost 6 bases and the J gene lost 4 bases, with 17 bases spanning the gap. CDR1 is SQVTM, CDR2 ANQGSEA, per germline. The CDR3 region is CSVGGQTNPDTQYF. The CDR3 DNA follows: TGCAGCGTCGGGGGACAGACGAACCCAGATACGCAGTATTTT.

V is TRBV5-1 and J is TRBJ2-5, with TRBD1 matching 7 bases. This CDR3 has 13 amino acids. Germline CDR1 SGHRS, CDR2 YFSETQ. The junction had 1 base not matched to a gene; V was cut back by 4 bases and J by 1 base. The CDR3 DNA reads as TGCGCCAGCAGCCGGGACAGCCAAGAGACCCAGTACTTC. It yields the protein CASSRDSQETQYF.

This clone was recorded a few times. This rearrangement joins TRBV28 to TRBJ1-2; maybe TRBD1 (6 bases). Trimming cost V 6 bases and J 4 bases, with 15 bases left between them. CDR1 and CDR2 from the germline V gene are MDHEN and SYDVKM. This CDR3 is 14 amino acids long. CDR3 region: CASSQESGAYGYTF. The CDR3 DNA follows: TGTGCCAGCAGCCAAGAGTCAGGGGCCTATGGCTACACCTTC.

J is TRBJ1-1 and V is TRBV5-6; D uncertain. This CDR3 contains 11 residues. V was cut by 5 bases and J by 4 bases, with 6 bases left in between. The germline V gene encodes CDR1 SGHDT and CDR2 YYEEEE. The CDR3 region has the DNA TGTGCCAGCAGTTACGGCACTGAAGCTTTCTTT. Its protein is CASSYGTEAFF. Variable domain in full (rest from reference TRBV5-6 and TRBJ1-1): DAGVTQSPTHLIKTRGQQVTLRCSPKSGHDTVSWYQQALGQGPQFIFQYYEEEERQRGNFPDRFSGHQFPNYSSELNVNALLLGDSALYLCASSYGTEAFFGQGTRLTVV.

The gene calls are TRBV5-4 and TRBJ1-2, with a tentative D call TRBD1 (6 bases). This CDR3 comprises 12 residues. Germline V gives CDR1 SGHNT, CDR2 YYREEE (reference sequence). The V end was cut by 4 bases, the J end by 5 bases, with 9 bases between. The CDR3, as DNA: TGTGCCAGCAGCCCCACAGGGTATGGCTACACCTTC. This gives the protein CASSPTGYGYTF.

V is TRBV28 and J is TRBJ2-1, with 9 bases aligning to TRBD2. Germline assignment: CDR1 MDHEN and CDR2 SYDVKM. V lost 3 bases, J lost 4 bases, and 7 bases stayed unmatched. There are 16 residues in the CDR3. Written as DNA, the CDR3 is TGTGCCAGCAGTTTGATGACTAGCGGCGCTTACAATGAGCAGTTCTTC. It translates to CASSLMTSGAYNEQFF.

There are a few counts of this clone. DNA of the CDR3: TGTGCCAGCAGGAGGACAGGGGGCTCTGGAAACACCATATATTTT. Protein product: CASRRTGGSGNTIYF. The gene calls are TRBV6-1 and TRBJ1-3; 10 bases align to TRBD1. Germline CDR1 reads MNHNS; CDR2 reads SASEGT. J lost 0 bases, V lost 6 bases, and 2 bases had no gene match. This CDR3 comprises 15 residues.

The chain uses TRBV5-4 and TRBJ2-7, with D tentatively TRBD1 (6 bases). The CDR3 runs 13 residues. The V gene's germline CDR1 is SGHNT and CDR2 YYREEE (reference sequence). V dropped 3 bases and J dropped 4 bases, with 11 bases sitting between them. This CDR3 reads CASSYLTGYEQYF. The CDR3 DNA reads as TGTGCCAGCAGCTATTTAACAGGGTACGAGCAGTACTTC.